Included here is one T cell receptor beta chain sequence, with context. Clones were sequenced by immunoSEQ multiplex PCR, and TCRdb holds only the in-frame ones, with some missing. The sample holds 540,000 or so clones; about 84% are singletons and the top ten take roughly 0.013%. The entry originates in a study of shared T cell receptors in the human thymus. The same data also contributed to another study, on human thymus T cells. That paper adds: Infants served as donors; they were healthy and Finnish and were having corrective surgery for congenital heart defects. Thymic material originated from resections removed in the course of corrective heart surgery. In unrelated individuals, thymic repertoires overlapped highly, according to related research.

The source of this sequence is a boy in the first two years of life with a congenital heart defect. What was sequenced was thymocytes.

The CDR3 loop is CAIGPGQGNTGELFF. The CDR3 DNA follows: TGTGCCATAGGTCCGGGACAGGGGAACACCGGGGAGCTGTTTTTT. The genes are TRBV10-3 and TRBJ2-2; 9 bases match TRBD1. CDR1 and CDR2 from the germline V gene are ENHRY and SYGVKD. V lost 9 bases and J lost 1; bases outside the gene matches: 6. The CDR3 has 15 residues.